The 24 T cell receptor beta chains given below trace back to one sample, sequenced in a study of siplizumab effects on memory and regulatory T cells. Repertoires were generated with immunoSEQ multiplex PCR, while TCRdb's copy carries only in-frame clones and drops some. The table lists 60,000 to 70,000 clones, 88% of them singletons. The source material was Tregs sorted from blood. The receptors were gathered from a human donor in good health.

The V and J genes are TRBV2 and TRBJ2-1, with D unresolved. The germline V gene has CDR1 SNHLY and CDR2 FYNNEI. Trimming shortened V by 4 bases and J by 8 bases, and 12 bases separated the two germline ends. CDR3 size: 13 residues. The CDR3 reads CASSGEGFDEQFF. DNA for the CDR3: TGTGCCAGCAGTGGTGAAGGGTTCGATGAGCAGTTCTTC.

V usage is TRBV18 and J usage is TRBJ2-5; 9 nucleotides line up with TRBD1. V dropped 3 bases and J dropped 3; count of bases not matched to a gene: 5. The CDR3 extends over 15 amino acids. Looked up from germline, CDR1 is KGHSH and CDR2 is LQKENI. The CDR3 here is CASSPRQGGKETQYF. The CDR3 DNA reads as TGTGCCAGCTCACCGAGACAGGGGGGGAAAGAGACCCAGTACTTC.

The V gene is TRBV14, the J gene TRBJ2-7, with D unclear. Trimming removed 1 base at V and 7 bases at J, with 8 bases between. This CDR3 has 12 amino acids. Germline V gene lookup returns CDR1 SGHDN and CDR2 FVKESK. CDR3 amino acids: CASSQGGYEQYF. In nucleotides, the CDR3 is TGTGCCAGCAGCCAAGGAGGATATGAGCAGTACTTC.

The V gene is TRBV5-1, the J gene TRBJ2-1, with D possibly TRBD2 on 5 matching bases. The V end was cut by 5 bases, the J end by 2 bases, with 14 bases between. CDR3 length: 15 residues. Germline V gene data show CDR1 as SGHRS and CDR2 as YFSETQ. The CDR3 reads CASSLLDLTYNEQFF. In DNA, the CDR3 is TGCGCCAGCAGTCTTTTGGACTTAACCTACAATGAGCAGTTCTTC.

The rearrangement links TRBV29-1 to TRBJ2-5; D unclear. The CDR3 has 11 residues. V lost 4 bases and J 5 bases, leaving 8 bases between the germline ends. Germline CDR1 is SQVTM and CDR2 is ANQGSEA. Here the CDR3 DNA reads TGCAGCGTTGTTCGGATGGAGACCCAGTACTTC. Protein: CSVVRMETQYF.

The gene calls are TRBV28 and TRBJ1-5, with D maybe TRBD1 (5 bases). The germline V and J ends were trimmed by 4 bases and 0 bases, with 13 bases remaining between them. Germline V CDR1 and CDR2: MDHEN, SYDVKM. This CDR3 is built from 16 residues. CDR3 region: CASSYPPGYSNQPQHF. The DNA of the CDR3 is TGTGCCAGCAGTTACCCCCCAGGGTATAGCAATCAGCCCCAGCATTTT.

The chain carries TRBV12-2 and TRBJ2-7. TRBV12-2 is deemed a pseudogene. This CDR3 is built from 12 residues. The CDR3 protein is CATWGKSYEQYF. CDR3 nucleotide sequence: TGTGCTACCTGGGGGAAATCCTACGAGCAGTACTTC.

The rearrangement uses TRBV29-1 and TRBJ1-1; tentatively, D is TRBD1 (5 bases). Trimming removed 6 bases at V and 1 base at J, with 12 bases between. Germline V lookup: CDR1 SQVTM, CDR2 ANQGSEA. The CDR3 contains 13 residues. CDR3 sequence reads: CSVREGRNTEAFF. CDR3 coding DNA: TGCAGCGTCAGGGAGGGGCGGAACACTGAAGCTTTCTTT.

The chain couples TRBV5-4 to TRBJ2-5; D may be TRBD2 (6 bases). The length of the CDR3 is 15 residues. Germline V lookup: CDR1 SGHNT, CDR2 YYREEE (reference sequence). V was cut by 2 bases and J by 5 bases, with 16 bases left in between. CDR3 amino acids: CASSFGGNLWETQYF. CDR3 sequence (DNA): TGTGCCAGCAGCTTTGGCGGGAACCTCTGGGAGACCCAGTACTTC.

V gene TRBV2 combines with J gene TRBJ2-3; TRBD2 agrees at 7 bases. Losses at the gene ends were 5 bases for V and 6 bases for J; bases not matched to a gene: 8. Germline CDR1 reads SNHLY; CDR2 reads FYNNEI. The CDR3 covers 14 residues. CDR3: CASSSGATYDTQYF. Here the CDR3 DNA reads TGTGCCAGCAGTAGCGGGGCTACGTATGATACGCAGTATTTT.

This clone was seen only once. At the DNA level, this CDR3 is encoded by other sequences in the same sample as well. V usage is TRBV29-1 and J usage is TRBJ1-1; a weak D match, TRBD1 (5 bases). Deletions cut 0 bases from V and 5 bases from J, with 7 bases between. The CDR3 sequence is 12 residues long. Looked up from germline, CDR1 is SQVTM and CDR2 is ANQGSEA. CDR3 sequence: CSVEDPGTEAFF. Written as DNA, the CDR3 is TGCAGCGTTGAAGACCCAGGGACTGAAGCTTTCTTT.

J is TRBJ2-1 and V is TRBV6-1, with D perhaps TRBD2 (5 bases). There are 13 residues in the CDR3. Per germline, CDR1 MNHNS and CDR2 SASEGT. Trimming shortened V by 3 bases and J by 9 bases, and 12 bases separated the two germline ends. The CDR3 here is CASSDAGIGEQFF. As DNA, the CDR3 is TGTGCCAGCAGTGATGCCGGGATCGGTGAGCAGTTCTTC.

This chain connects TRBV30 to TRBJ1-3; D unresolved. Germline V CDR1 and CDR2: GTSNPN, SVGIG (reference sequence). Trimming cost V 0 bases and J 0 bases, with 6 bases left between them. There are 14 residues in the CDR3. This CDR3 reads CAWSVGSSGNTIYF. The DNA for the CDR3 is TGTGCCTGGAGTGTAGGAAGCTCTGGAAACACCATATATTTT.

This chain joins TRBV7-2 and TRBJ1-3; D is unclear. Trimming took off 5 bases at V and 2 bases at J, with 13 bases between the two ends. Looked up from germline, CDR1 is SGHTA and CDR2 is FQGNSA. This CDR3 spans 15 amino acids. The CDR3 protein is CASSPQTRAGNTIYF. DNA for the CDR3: TGTGCCAGCAGCCCCCAAACCCGAGCTGGAAACACCATATATTTT.

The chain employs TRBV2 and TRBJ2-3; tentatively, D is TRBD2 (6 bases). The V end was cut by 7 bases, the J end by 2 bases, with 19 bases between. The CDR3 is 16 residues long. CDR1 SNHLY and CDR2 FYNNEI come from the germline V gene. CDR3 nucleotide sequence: TGTGCCAGCATCAATCACATGGCTAGCGCCACAGATACGCAGTATTTT. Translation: CASINHMASATDTQYF.

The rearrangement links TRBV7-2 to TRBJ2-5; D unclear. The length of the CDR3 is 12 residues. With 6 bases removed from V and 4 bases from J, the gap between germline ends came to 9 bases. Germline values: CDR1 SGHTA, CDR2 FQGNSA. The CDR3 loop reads CASSPGRETQYF. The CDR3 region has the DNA TGTGCCAGCAGTCCCGGGCGAGAGACCCAGTACTTC.

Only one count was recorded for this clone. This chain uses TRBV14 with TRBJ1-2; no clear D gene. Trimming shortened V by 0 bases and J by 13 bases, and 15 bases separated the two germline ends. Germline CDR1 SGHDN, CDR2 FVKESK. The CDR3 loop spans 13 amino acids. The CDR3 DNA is TGTGCCAGCAGCCAAGATGGCGGAACAGCCCCCACCTTC. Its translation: CASSQDGGTAPTF.

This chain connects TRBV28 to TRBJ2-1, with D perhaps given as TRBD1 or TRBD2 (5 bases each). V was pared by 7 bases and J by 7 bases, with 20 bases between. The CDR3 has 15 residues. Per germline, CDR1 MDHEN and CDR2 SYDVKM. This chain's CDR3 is CASTDTPGPRNEQFF. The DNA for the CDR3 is TGTGCCAGCACTGACACCCCGGGACCTCGGAATGAGCAGTTCTTC. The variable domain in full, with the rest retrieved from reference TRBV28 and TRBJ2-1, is DVKVTQSSRYLVKRTGEKVFLECVQDMDHENMFWYRQDPGLGLRLIYFSYDVKMKEKGDIPEGYSVSREKKERFSLILESASTNQTSMYLCASTDTPGPRNEQFFGPGTRLTVL.

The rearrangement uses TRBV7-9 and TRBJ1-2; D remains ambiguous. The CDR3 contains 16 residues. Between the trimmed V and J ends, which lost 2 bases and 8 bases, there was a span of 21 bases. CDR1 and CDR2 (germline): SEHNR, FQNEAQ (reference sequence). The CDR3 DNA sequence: TGTGCCAGCAGCTTACAAATCGTTGGGTCAGGTGAAGGCTACACCTTC. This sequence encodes CASSLQIVGSGEGYTF.

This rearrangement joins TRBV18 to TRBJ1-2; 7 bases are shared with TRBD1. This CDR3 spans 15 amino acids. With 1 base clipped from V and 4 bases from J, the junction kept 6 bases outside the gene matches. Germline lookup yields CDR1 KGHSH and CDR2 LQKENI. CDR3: CASSPQGAMGYGYTF. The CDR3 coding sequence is TGTGCCAGCTCACCACAGGGGGCGATGGGCTATGGCTACACCTTC.

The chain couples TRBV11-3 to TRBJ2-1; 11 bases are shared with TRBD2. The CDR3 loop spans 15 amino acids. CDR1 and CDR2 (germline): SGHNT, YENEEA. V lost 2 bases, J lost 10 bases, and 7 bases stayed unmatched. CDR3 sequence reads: CASSLRLAGKGEQFF. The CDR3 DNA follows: TGTGCCAGCAGCTTACGACTAGCGGGAAAGGGCGAGCAGTTCTTC. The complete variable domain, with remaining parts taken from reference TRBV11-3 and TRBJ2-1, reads EAGVVQSPRYKIIEKKQPVAFWCNPISGHNTLYWYLQNLGQGPELLIRYENEEAVDDSQLPKDRFSAERLKGVDSTLKIQPAELGDSAVYLCASSLRLAGKGEQFFGPGTRLTVL.

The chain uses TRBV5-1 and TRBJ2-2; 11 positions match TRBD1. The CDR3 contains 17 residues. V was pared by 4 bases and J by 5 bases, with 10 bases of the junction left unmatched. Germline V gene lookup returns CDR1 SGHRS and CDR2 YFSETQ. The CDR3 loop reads CASSPSGTGGGTGELFF. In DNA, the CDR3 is TGCGCCAGCAGCCCCAGCGGGACAGGGGGAGGTACCGGGGAGCTGTTTTTT.

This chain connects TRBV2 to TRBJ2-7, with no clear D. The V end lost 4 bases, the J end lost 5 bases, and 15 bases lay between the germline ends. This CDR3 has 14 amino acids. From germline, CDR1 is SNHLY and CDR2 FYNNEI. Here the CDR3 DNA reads TGTGCCAGCAGTGTTCCCGACGGCCACGACGAGCAGTACTTC. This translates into CASSVPDGHDEQYF.

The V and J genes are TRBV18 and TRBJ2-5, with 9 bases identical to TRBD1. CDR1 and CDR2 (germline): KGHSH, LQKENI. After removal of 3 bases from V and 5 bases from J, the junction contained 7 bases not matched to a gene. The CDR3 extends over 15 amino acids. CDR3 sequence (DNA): TGTGCCAGCTCACCCCGGGACAGGGCCAGGGAGACCCAGTACTTC. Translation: CASSPRDRARETQYF.